This T cell receptor (beta chain) was documented in a study of vaccination and CD4 T cells after COVID-19. Study in general: Controls used CEFX viral epitopes (positive), HIV-1 Nef peptides (negative), or no peptide. Broader study findings: With convalescent patients, a median approximately 90% of reactive clones emerged solely after vaccination.

This clonotype was detected only once. Its specificity is not known. Scientists ran DNA taken from cultured CD4+ T cells through the Oncomine TCR Beta short-read assay for sequencing. MiXCR, applied by TCRdb to the PCR reads, yields one record per CDR3 protein. The table records approximately 10,000 distinct CDR3 sequences, more than 70% of them present only once. CDR1 SNHLY and CDR2 FYNNEI come from the germline V gene. V shed 8 bases and J 0 bases; nucleotides not matched to a gene: 10. CDR3 length: 16 residues. Treatment defined: approximately 9-day PBMC culture with coronavirus spike peptide pools or control peptides (ViraFEST assay). After expanding antigen-specific T cells with peptide pools, ViraFEST sequenced their TCRs.

The rearrangement links TRBV2 to TRBJ2-4; 7 bases line up with TRBD2. The sequenced sample consisted of CD4+ T cells from blood, cultured in vitro. The source of this sequence is a human donor who had recovered from COVID-19. As DNA, the CDR3 is TGTGCCAGCCGGGGGGTAACGGGGGTAGCCAAAAACATTCAGTACTTC. Translating gives CASRGVTGVAKNIQYF.